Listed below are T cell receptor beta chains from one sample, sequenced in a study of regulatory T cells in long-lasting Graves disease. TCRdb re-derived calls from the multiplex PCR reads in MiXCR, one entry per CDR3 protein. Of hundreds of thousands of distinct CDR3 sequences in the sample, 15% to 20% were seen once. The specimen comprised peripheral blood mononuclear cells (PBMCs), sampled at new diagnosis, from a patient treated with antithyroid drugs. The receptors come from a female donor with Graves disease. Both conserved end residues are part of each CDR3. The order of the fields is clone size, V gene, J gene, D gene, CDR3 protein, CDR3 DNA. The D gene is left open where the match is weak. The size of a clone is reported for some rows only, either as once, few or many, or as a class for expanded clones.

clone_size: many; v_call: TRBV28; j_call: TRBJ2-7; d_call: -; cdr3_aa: CASRPTGRTYEQYF; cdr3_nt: TGTGCCAGCAGGCCTACAGGACGGACCTACGAGCAGTACTTC
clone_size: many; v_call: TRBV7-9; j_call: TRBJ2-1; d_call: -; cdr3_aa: CASDTGEDEQFF; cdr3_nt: TGTGCCAGTGACACGGGGGAGGATGAGCAGTTCTTC
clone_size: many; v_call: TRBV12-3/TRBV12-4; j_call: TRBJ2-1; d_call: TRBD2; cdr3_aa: CASSLASGSLSPFF; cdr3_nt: TGTGCCAGCAGTTTGGCTAGCGGGAGCTTATCTCCGTTCTTC
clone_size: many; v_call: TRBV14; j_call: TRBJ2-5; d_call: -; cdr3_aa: CASSQDGETQYF; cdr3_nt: TGTGCCAGCAGCCAAGATGGGGAGACCCAGTACTTC
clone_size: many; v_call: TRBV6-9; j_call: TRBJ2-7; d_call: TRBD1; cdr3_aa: CASSWEGQGWGSSYEQYF; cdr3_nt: TGTGCCAGCAGTTGGGAGGGACAGGGATGGGGGAGCTCCTACGAGCAGTACTTC
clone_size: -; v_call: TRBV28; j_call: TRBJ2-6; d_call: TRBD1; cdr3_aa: CASSEAQGASGANVLTF; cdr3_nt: TGTGCCAGCTCAGAAGCGCAGGGGGCCTCTGGGGCCAACGTCCTGACTTTC
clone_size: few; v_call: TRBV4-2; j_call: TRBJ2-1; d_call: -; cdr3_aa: CASSHPGLHNEQFF; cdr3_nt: TGTGCCAGCAGCCATCCGGGACTCCACAATGAGCAGTTCTTC
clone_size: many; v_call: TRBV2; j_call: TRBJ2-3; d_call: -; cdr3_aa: CASREITDTQYF; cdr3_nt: TGTGCCAGCAGGGAGATTACAGATACGCAGTATTTT
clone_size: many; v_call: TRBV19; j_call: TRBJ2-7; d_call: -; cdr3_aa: CASTPGQAYEQYF; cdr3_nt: TGTGCCAGTACTCCGGGGCAAGCCTACGAGCAGTACTTC
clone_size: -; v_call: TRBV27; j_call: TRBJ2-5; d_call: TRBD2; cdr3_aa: CASQRSGEETQYF; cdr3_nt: TGTGCCAGCCAGCGGAGCGGGGAGGAGACCCAGTACTTC
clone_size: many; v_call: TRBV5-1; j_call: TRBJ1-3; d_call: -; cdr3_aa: CASSPRDTGNTIYF; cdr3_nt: TGCGCCAGCAGCCCGAGGGACACTGGAAACACCATATATTTT
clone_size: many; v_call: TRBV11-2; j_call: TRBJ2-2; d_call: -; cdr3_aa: CASSFKVQGNTGELFF; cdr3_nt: TGTGCCAGCAGCTTCAAGGTACAGGGGAACACCGGGGAGCTGTTTTTT
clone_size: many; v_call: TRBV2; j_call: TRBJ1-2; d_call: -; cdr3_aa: CASKVIMGSPYGYTF; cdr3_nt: TGTGCCAGCAAAGTGATAATGGGTTCCCCCTATGGCTACACCTTC
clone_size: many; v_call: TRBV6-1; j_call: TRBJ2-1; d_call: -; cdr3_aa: CASRGFDSPEQFF; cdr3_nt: TGTGCCAGCCGGGGTTTCGACTCGCCCGAGCAGTTCTTC
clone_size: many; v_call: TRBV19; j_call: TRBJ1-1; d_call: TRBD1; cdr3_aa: CAAAAGGDGTEAFF; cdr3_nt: TGTGCCGCAGCAGCAGGGGGAGATGGCACTGAAGCTTTCTTT
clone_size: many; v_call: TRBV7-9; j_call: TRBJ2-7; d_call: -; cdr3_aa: CASSTWPGHEQYF; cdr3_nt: TGTGCCAGCAGCACTTGGCCGGGCCACGAGCAGTACTTC
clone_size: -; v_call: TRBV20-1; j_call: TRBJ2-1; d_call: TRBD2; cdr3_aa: CSAWGLAGEVNEQFF; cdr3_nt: TGCAGTGCATGGGGACTAGCGGGAGAGGTCAATGAGCAGTTCTTC
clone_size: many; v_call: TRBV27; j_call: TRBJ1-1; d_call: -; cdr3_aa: CASSDSYGNTEAFF; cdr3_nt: TGTGCCAGCAGTGACAGCTATGGGAACACTGAAGCTTTCTTT
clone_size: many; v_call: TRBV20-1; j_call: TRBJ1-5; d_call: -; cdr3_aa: CSATDSTNQPQHF; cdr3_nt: TGCAGTGCTACGGACAGTACCAATCAGCCCCAGCATTTT
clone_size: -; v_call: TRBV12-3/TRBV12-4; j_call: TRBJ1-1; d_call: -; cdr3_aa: CASSLGQTNNVAFF; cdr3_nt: TGTGCCAGCAGTTTGGGGCAGACCAACAATGTAGCTTTCTTT
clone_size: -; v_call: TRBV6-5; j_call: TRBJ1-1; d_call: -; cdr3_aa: CASSYGSGGRGTEAFF; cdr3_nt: TGTGCCAGCAGTTACGGGTCTGGGGGGAGGGGCACTGAAGCTTTCTTT
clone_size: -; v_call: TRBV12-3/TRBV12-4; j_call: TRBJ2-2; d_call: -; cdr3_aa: CASRRAGELFF; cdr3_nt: TGTGCCAGCCGGAGGGCCGGGGAGCTGTTTTTT
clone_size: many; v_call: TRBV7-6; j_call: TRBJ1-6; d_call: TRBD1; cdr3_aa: CASSLGQGAFSPLHF; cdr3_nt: TGTGCCAGCAGCTTAGGACAGGGGGCGTTTTCACCCCTCCACTTT
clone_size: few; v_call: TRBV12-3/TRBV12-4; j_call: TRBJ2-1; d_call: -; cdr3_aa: CASRVYNEQFF; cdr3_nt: TGTGCCAGCAGGGTCTACAATGAGCAGTTCTTC
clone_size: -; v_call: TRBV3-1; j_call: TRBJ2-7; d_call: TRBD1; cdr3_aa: CASSSGQGNEQYF; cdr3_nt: TGTGCCAGCAGCTCGGGACAGGGTAACGAGCAGTACTTC
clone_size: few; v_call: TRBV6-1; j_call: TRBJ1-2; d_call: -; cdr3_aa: CASREESYTF; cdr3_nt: TGTGCCAGCAGGGAGGAGAGCTACACCTTC
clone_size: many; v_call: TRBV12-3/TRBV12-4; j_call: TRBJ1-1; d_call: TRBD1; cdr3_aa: CASSPRGLWTEAFF; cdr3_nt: TGTGCCAGCAGTCCCAGGGGGCTCTGGACTGAAGCTTTCTTT
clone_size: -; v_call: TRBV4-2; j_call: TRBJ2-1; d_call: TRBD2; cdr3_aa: CASSQEELRGTSGGSYNEQFF; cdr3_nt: TGTGCCAGCAGCCAAGAAGAACTCCGCGGGACTAGCGGGGGCTCCTACAATGAGCAGTTCTTC
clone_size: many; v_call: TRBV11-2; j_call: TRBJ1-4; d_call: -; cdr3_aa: CASSPRGTNEKLFF; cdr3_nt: TGTGCCAGCAGCCCCCGGGGAACTAATGAAAAACTGTTTTTT
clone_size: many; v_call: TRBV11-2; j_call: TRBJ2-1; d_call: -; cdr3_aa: CASSLYIQGGSFF; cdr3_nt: TGTGCCAGCAGTCTTTACATACAGGGCGGCTCGTTCTTC
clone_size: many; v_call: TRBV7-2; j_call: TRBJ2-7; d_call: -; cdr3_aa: CASSLEGGAAYEQYF; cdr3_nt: TGTGCCAGCAGCTTAGAAGGAGGGGCAGCCTACGAGCAGTACTTC
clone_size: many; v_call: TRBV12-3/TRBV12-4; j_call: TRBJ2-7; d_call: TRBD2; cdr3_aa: CASSSLLAGGYEQYF; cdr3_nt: TGTGCCAGCAGTTCCCTACTAGCGGGAGGGTACGAGCAGTACTTC
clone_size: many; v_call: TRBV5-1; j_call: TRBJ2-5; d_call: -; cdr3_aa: CASSLRASPQETQYF; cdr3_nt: TGCGCCAGCAGCTTAAGGGCGTCCCCCCAAGAGACCCAGTACTTC
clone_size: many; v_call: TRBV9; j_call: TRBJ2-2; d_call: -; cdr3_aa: CASSVAAGLYTGELFF; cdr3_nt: TGTGCCAGCAGCGTAGCCGCAGGGTTGTACACCGGGGAGCTGTTTTTT
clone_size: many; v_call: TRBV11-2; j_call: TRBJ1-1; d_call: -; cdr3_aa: CASSETRNTEAFF; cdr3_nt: TGTGCCAGCAGCGAAACAAGGAACACTGAAGCTTTCTTT